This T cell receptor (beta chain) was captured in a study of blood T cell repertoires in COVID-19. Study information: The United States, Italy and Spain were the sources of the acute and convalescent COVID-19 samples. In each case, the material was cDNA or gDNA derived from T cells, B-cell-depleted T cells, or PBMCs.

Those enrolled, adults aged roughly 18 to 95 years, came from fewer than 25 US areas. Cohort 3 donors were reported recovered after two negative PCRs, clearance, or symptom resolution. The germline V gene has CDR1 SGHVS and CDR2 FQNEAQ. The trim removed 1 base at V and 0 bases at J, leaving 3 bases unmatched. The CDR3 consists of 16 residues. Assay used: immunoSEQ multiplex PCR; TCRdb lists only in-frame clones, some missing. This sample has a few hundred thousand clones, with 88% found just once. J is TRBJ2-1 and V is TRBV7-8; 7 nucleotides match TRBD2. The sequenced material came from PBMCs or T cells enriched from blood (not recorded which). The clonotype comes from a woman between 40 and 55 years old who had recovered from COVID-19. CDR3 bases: TGTGCCAGCAGCTTAGGTGGGACTATCTCCTACAATGAGCAGTTCTTC. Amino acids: CASSLGGTISYNEQFF.